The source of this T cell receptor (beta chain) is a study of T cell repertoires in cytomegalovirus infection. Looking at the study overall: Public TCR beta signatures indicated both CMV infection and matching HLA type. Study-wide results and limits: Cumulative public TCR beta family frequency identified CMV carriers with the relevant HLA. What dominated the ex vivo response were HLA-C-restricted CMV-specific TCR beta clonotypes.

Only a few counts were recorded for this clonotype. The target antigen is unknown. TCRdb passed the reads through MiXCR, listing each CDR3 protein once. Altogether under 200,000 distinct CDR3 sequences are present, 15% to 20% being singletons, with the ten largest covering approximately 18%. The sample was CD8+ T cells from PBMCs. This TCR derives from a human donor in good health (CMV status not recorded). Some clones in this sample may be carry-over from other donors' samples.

CDR3 residues: CASSFDGNTIYF. CDR3 nucleotides: TGTGCCAGCAGTTTTGATGGAAACACCATATATTTT. V is TRBV28 and J is TRBJ1-3; no firm D call. This CDR3 has 12 residues. The germline V gene encodes CDR1 MDHEN and CDR2 SYDVKM. V was cut by 3 bases and J by 3 bases, with 3 bases left in between.